These 13 T cell receptor beta chains originate from one sample sequenced in a study of T cell clonotyping in hematopoietic cell transplantation. Libraries were prepared by immunoSEQ multiplex PCR; TCRdb keeps only in-frame clonotypes and omits some of them. The profile shows roughly 11,000 clones, about 88% of them singletons. Sequencing was done on a sample of peripheral blood mononuclear cells. These receptors originate from a human donor who either received an allogeneic hematopoietic cell transplant for a myeloid malignancy or was a related donor (not recorded which). Some clones in this sample may be carry-over from other donors' samples.

The gene calls are TRBV9 and TRBJ2-2; D unresolved. Germline-derived CDR1 and CDR2 are SGDLS and YYNGEE. The V gene lost 3 bases and the J gene lost 1 base, with 4 bases spanning the gap. The CDR3 totals 13 residues. In nucleotides, the CDR3 is TGTGCCAGCAGCGGTGAGAACACCGGGGAGCTGTTTTTT. Its translation: CASSGENTGELFF.

The chain carries TRBV6-5 and TRBJ2-7; D may be TRBD1 (6 bases). The V end lost 10 bases, the J end lost 3 bases, and 13 bases lay between the germline ends. The V gene's germline CDR1 is MNHEY and CDR2 SVGAGI. This CDR3 comprises 12 residues. CDR3 sequence (DNA): TGTGCCACCCAACAGGGAAGCTACGAGCAGTACTTC. Protein: CATQQGSYEQYF.

This clone has only one observation. The CDR3: CASSVDPLQNTEAFF. The CDR3, as DNA: TGTGCCAGCAGCGTAGATCCGTTACAGAACACTGAAGCTTTCTTT. This chain links TRBV9 with TRBJ1-1; D is uncertain. This CDR3 contains 15 residues. Deletions cut 0 bases from V and 1 base from J, with 10 bases between. CDR1 and CDR2 (germline): SGDLS, YYNGEE.

The rearrangement links TRBV7-2 to TRBJ1-6; TRBD1 matches 7 bases. CDR3 length equals 15 residues. Germline loops: CDR1 SGHTA, CDR2 FQGNSA. V dropped 5 bases and J dropped 9; count of bases not matched to a gene: 10. The CDR3 bases are TGTGCCAGCAGCCCTTACAGACAGGGACGTTCACCCCTCCACTTT. This encodes CASSPYRQGRSPLHF.

This chain joins TRBV12-5 and TRBJ2-7; D might be TRBD1 (6 bases). The CDR3 runs 15 residues. Germline values: CDR1 LGHNT, CDR2 FRNRAP. Trimming pared 7 bases from V and 2 bases from J, leaving 18 bases between. CDR3 DNA sequence: TGTGCTAGTGATTCCCCCTTGGACAGCGCCTACGAGCAGTACTTC. Amino acid sequence: CASDSPLDSAYEQYF.

The V gene is TRBV7-3, the J gene TRBJ2-1; D tentatively fits TRBD1 or TRBD2 (5 bases each). V gave up 5 bases and J gave up 7 bases, with 18 bases separating them. Germline CDR1 SGHTA, CDR2 FQGTGA. This CDR3 contains 15 residues. CDR3 loop: CASSVAGDGANEQFF. The CDR3 coding sequence is TGTGCCAGCAGCGTCGCCGGGGACGGGGCAAATGAGCAGTTCTTC.

The J gene is TRBJ2-3, the V gene TRBV7-2; 15 bases map to TRBD2. Germline lookup yields CDR1 SGHTA and CDR2 FQGNSA. This CDR3 spans 16 amino acids. V shed 1 base and J 6 bases; nucleotides not matched to a gene: 2. The CDR3 reads CASSLGTSGGADTQYF. In DNA form, the CDR3 reads TGTGCCAGCAGCTTAGGGACTAGCGGGGGGGCCGATACGCAGTATTTT. Together with reference TRBV7-2 and TRBJ2-3, the CDR3 gives the full variable domain: GAGVSQSPSNKVTEKGKDVELRCDPISGHTALYWYRQSLGQGLEFLIYFQGNSAPDKSGLPSDRFSAERTGGSVSTLTIQRTQQEDSAVYLCASSLGTSGGADTQYFGPGTRLTVL.

There are a few counts of this clone. The chain joins TRBV18 to TRBJ1-1; D not resolved. The V end was cut by 3 bases, the J end by 4 bases, with 6 bases between. In germline, CDR1 is KGHSH, CDR2 LQKENI. The CDR3 is 12 amino acids. CDR3 region: CASSPTGTEAFF. DNA for the CDR3: TGTGCCAGCTCACCGACGGGCACTGAAGCTTTCTTT.

The V gene is TRBV5-6, the J gene TRBJ1-4; TRBD1 matches 7 bases. CDR3 length: 16 amino acids. J lost 4 bases, V lost 5 bases, and 11 bases had no gene match. Germline V gene data show CDR1 as SGHDT and CDR2 as YYEEEE. For the CDR3, the DNA is TGTGCCAGCAGTAAGAACGGCGCAGGGGGTAATGAAAAACTGTTTTTT. This codes for CASSKNGAGGNEKLFF.

The V gene is TRBV28, the J gene TRBJ1-5; D not certain. CDR1 and CDR2 from the germline V gene are MDHEN and SYDVKM. CDR3 length equals 13 residues. Deletions cut 1 base from V and 4 bases from J, with 5 bases between. The CDR3 here is CASSLLGNQPQHF. The DNA for the CDR3 is TGTGCCAGCAGTTTATTAGGAAATCAGCCCCAGCATTTT.

The chain recombines TRBV19 with TRBJ2-7, with TRBD2 matching over 12 bases. CDR1 is LNHDA and CDR2 is SQIVND in the germline V gene (reference sequence). The CDR3 consists of 13 residues. The V segment lost 2 bases and the J segment 7 bases; nucleotides outside the gene matches: 0. CDR3 nucleotide sequence: TGTGCCAGTAGTATAACTAGCGGGGGGGAGCAGTACTTC. This codes for CASSITSGGEQYF.

The chain uses TRBV5-1 and TRBJ1-1; no clear D gene. The CDR3 runs 12 residues. The germline gives CDR1 SGHRS, CDR2 YFSETQ. V was trimmed by 2 bases and J by 2 bases, leaving 4 bases between them. The CDR3, as DNA: TGCGCCAGCAGCTTTGGCAACACTGAAGCTTTCTTT. Encoded protein: CASSFGNTEAFF.

The V call is TRBV7-2, the J call TRBJ1-4; D is unresolved. Trimming took off 0 bases at V and 4 bases at J, with 3 bases between the two ends. CDR3 length: 13 residues. Germline CDR1 reads SGHTA; CDR2 reads FQGNSA. The CDR3 protein is CASSLAHNEKLFF. Here the CDR3 DNA reads TGTGCCAGCAGCTTAGCCCATAATGAAAAACTGTTTTTT.